This TCR beta chain was observed in a study of blood T cell repertoires in COVID-19. Looking at the study overall: There were acute and convalescent COVID-19 samples, and they came from the United States, Italy and Spain. Nucleic acid was either cDNA or gDNA, and it came from T cells, B-cell-depleted T cells, or PBMCs.

The V and J ends lost 1 base and 1 base, in that order; junction bases with no gene match: 7. The CDR3 covers 17 residues. The germline V gene encodes CDR1 SQVTM and CDR2 ANQGSEA. In the authors' workflow: Amplification with reference gene primers provided the estimates of nucleated cell counts. Only in-frame clones appear in the TCRdb table, and some are missing; sequencing was by immunoSEQ multiplex PCR. V and J calls and clone size are as listed in that table; D and trimming were resolved from the DNA. The table has 250,000 to 300,000 clones, about 90% seen once. The sequencing input was peripheral blood. The rearrangement joins TRBV29-1 to TRBJ2-6, with 7 positions matching TRBD1. The TCR comes from a woman in her thirties with COVID-19, enrolled during active disease. The CDR3 reads CSVEGTGANSGANVLTF. CDR3 bases: TGCAGCGTTGAAGGGACAGGCGCCAATTCTGGGGCCAACGTCCTGACTTTC.